This T cell receptor beta chain is drawn from a study of T cells in Graves' hyperthyroidism and ophthalmopathy. It was RNA transcripts that yielded the amplified TCR beta CDR3 regions. The HTBI primer set drove a first-round RT-PCR of the TCR CDR3. MiXCR, run by TCRdb on the multiplex PCR reads, gives a single entry per CDR3 protein. This sample yields approximately 600,000 distinct CDR3 sequences, of which roughly 14% are seen a single time; roughly 4.3% belongs to the top ten. With 4 bases removed from V and 0 bases from J, the gap between germline ends came to 4 bases. Germline assignment: CDR1 GTSNPN and CDR2 SVGIG (reference sequence). The CDR3 spans 13 residues.

The chain couples TRBV30 to TRBJ2-6; D gene uncertain. The sample taken for sequencing was blood. The clonotype comes from a woman in her thirties or forties with Graves' ophthalmopathy. The CDR3 DNA is TGTGCCTGGACACGCTCTGGGGCCAACGTCCTGACTTTC. It codes for CAWTRSGANVLTF.